This T cell receptor beta chain was retrieved from a study of T cells in Graves' hyperthyroidism and ophthalmopathy. TCR beta CDR3 regions were amplified from RNA. With the HTBI primer set, the TCR CDR3 went through a first round of RT-PCR. In TCRdb, the multiplex PCR reads were re-called with MiXCR into one record per CDR3 protein. This table holds 250,000 to 300,000 distinct CDR3 sequences, 13% found once. The CDR3 spans 13 residues. Germline V gives CDR1 MDHEN, CDR2 SYDVKM. V dropped 7 bases and J dropped 4 bases, with 13 bases sitting between them. At least ten counts were recorded for this clonotype. Diagnosis rested on symptoms, serum thyroxine and TRAb, thyroid ultrasound, and orbital computed tomography. It was at first hyperthyroidism diagnosis, before any ophthalmopathy symptoms, that the blood sample was taken. The PBMCs had their origin in about 9.7 ml of fresh peripheral blood.

V and J are TRBV28 and TRBJ1-2; D ambiguous. Sequencing was carried out using blood. This TCR came from a woman in her thirties with Graves' hyperthyroidism that later progressed to Graves' ophthalmopathy. The CDR3 sequence is CASISRTSYGYTF. The CDR3 region has the DNA TGTGCCAGCATTAGCAGGACCTCCTATGGCTACACCTTC.